This is a list of T cell receptor beta chains from one sample in a study of T cell repertoires in cytomegalovirus infection. Using its own MiXCR run on the reads, TCRdb lists one record per CDR3 protein. The data contain fewer than 200,000 distinct CDR3 sequences, approximately 19% of them singletons. The sample was PBMCs. The receptors here all came from a human donor in good health (CMV status not recorded). Some clones in this sample may be carry-over from other donors' samples. Each CDR3 is given with its conserved first and last residue. The order of the fields is J gene, clone size, V gene, D gene, CDR3 DNA, CDR3 protein. A D gene is named only where the DNA matches it firmly. Expanded clones get a size class; other rows say once, few or many, or leave the size out.

TRBJ2-7,many,TRBV7-2,TRBD2,TGTGCCAGCAGCTTAGCCCCGGGACTAGCGGGAGGGCGGGAGCAGTACTTC,CASSLAPGLAGGREQYF
TRBJ2-5,NA,TRBV5-1,NA,TGCGCCAGCAGCTTGTCGACAGGTGGGGAGACCCAGTACTTC,CASSLSTGGETQYF
TRBJ2-4,NA,TRBV2,NA,TGTGCCAGCAGTGAAGTTCTGGGATTGGTAGCCAAAAACATTCAGTACTTC,CASSEVLGLVAKNIQYF
TRBJ2-1,NA,TRBV29-1,TRBD2,TGCAGCGACAGCGGGGGGGTCTACAATGAGCAGTTCTTC,CSDSGGVYNEQFF
TRBJ1-1,NA,TRBV6-6,TRBD1,TGTGCCAGCAGTTTTGGGACAGGTGGGTCTGAAGCTTTCTTT,CASSFGTGGSEAFF
TRBJ1-4,many,TRBV7-2,NA,TGTGCCAGCAGCTTAGCTGCAACTAATGAAAAACTGTTTTTT,CASSLAATNEKLFF
TRBJ2-1,NA,TRBV12-3/TRBV12-4,NA,TGTGCCAGCAGTCGAAGTTCACTAAGCTCCTACAATGAGCAGTTCTTC,CASSRSSLSSYNEQFF
TRBJ2-1,NA,TRBV9,NA,TGTGCCAGCAGCGTGGGGTCTTACAATGAGCAGTTCTTC,CASSVGSYNEQFF
TRBJ2-3,NA,TRBV29-1,NA,TGCAGCGTTGCATTCCCGAACGATACGCAGTATTTT,CSVAFPNDTQYF
TRBJ1-1,NA,TRBV6-2/TRBV6-3,NA,TGTGCCAGCAGTCAGAACTTGGGGACTGAAGCTTTCTTT,CASSQNLGTEAFF
TRBJ2-7,NA,TRBV12-3/TRBV12-4,NA,TGTGCCAGCAGGGCCGGCGACTTCTCCTACGAGCAGTACTTC,CASRAGDFSYEQYF
TRBJ1-6,many,TRBV7-6,NA,TGTGCCAGCAGCTTAGAGACTGCGAATTCACCCCTCCACTTT,CASSLETANSPLHF
TRBJ1-2,NA,TRBV2,NA,TGTGCCAGCAGTGAACACTATGGCTACACCTTC,CASSEHYGYTF
TRBJ2-6,few,TRBV6-6,NA,TGTGCCAGCAGTTACCTAGGTCCCGGACGCAACTCTGGGGCCAACGTCCTGACTTTC,CASSYLGPGRNSGANVLTF
TRBJ2-2,few,TRBV6-6,TRBD2,TGTGCCAGCAGTTCCGAGACTAGCGGGAGTGGTACCGGGGAGCTGTTTTTT,CASSSETSGSGTGELFF
TRBJ2-1,NA,TRBV5-1,TRBD2,TGCGCCAGCAGCTTGGGTATTAGCGGGGGAGGCAGCTCCTACAATGAGCAGTTCTTC,CASSLGISGGGSSYNEQFF
TRBJ1-6,NA,TRBV3-1,TRBD1,TGTGCCAGCAGCCCCGGGACAGTTGGTGCCTCACCCCTCCACTTT,CASSPGTVGASPLHF
TRBJ2-3,NA,TRBV5-1,TRBD1,TGCGCCAGCAGCCTGGGACAGGGGGCAGGAGATACGCAGTATTTT,CASSLGQGAGDTQYF
TRBJ1-1,few,TRBV4-1,NA,TGTGCCAGCAGCCAAGATTATTCGGGGACTGAAGCTTTCTTT,CASSQDYSGTEAFF
TRBJ2-7,few,TRBV13,NA,TGTGCCAGCAGCCGCGGACTGAGCTCCTACGAGCAGTACTTC,CASSRGLSSYEQYF
TRBJ2-7,few,TRBV2,NA,TGTGCCAGCTGGGACATTAGCTCCTACGAGCAGTACTTC,CASWDISSYEQYF
TRBJ1-5,many,TRBV6-5,NA,TGTGCCAGCAGGAGGACACAGGGAGGCATTGGCAATCAGCCCCAGCATTTT,CASRRTQGGIGNQPQHF
TRBJ2-7,many,TRBV2,TRBD1,TGTGCCAGCAGATGGGACAGGGGTGCCGAGCAGTACTTC,CASRWDRGAEQYF
TRBJ2-7,many,TRBV7-8,NA,TGTGCCAGCAGCTTACTTAGGGGTGGAGGGTCTTACGAGCAGTACTTC,CASSLLRGGGSYEQYF
TRBJ2-3,NA,TRBV20-1,NA,TGCAGTGTAGGGGGAGGCACAGATACGCAGTATTTT,CSVGGGTDTQYF
TRBJ2-5,NA,TRBV25-1,NA,TGTGCCAGCAGTGCCAACGGGGCAGGGGGGCAAGAGACCCAGTACTTC,CASSANGAGGQETQYF
TRBJ2-3,many,TRBV7-2,TRBD1,TGTGCCAGCAGCTTAGCTATACAGGGGGGAGATACGCAGTATTTT,CASSLAIQGGDTQYF
TRBJ2-7,many,TRBV12-3/TRBV12-4,NA,TGTGCCAGCAGCCCCGGACAGAACTTCGGGCAGTACTTC,CASSPGQNFGQYF
TRBJ1-2,few,TRBV20-1,TRBD1,TGCAGTGCTAGAGGCAGGGGGCTTTATGGCTACACCTTC,CSARGRGLYGYTF
TRBJ2-5,many,TRBV29-1,TRBD1,TGCAGCGTTCCCGGGACAGCACAAGAGACCCAGTACTTC,CSVPGTAQETQYF
TRBJ1-3,few,TRBV28,NA,TGTGCCAGCAGTTTATTACAGGGCAAAACCTCTGGAAACACCATATATTTT,CASSLLQGKTSGNTIYF
TRBJ1-4,few,TRBV11-2,NA,TGTGCCAGCAGCTTAGCCCCGCGCGGGGCGAGGGATGAAAAACTGTTTTTT,CASSLAPRGARDEKLFF
TRBJ2-5,many,TRBV7-2,NA,TGTGCCAGCAGCCCCCGAGGTACCCAAGAGACCCAGTACTTC,CASSPRGTQETQYF
TRBJ2-7,many,TRBV29-1,NA,TGCAGCATTTCCTTGGGGATCTCCTACGAGCAGTACTTC,CSISLGISYEQYF
TRBJ1-3,many,TRBV7-2,NA,TGTGCCAGCAGCCGAGACATGATCTCTGGAAACACCATATATTTT,CASSRDMISGNTIYF
TRBJ2-3,NA,TRBV20-1,NA,TGCAGTGCCTCCCGCCTTCCTCATAGCACAGATACGCAGTATTTT,CSASRLPHSTDTQYF
TRBJ2-3,NA,TRBV6-1,NA,TGTGCCAGCAGTCGCCGAGCCGAGTTTGTTTTCCCAGATACGCAGTATTTT,CASSRRAEFVFPDTQYF
TRBJ2-3,NA,TRBV5-6,TRBD1,TGTGCCAGCAGCTTCTCCGGACAGGGTATGGATACGCAGTATTTT,CASSFSGQGMDTQYF
TRBJ2-4,NA,TRBV12-3/TRBV12-4,NA,TGTGCCAGCAGTTCGGGCGAGCAAAACATTCAGTACTTC,CASSSGEQNIQYF
TRBJ2-7,many,TRBV4-1,NA,TGCGCCAGCAGCCAAGATGTACAGTACGAGCAGTACTTC,CASSQDVQYEQYF
TRBJ1-2,NA,TRBV6-1,NA,TGTGCCAGCAGTGAAGGGGCAGGGTGGGTTGGCTACACCTTC,CASSEGAGWVGYTF
TRBJ2-1,few,TRBV7-9,NA,TGTGCCAGCGGGGACAACAATGAGCAGTTCTTC,CASGDNNEQFF
TRBJ2-5,few,TRBV24-1,TRBD2,TGTGCCACCAGTGGAGCGGGAGTCGAGACCCAGTACTTC,CATSGAGVETQYF
TRBJ1-6,NA,TRBV6-6,NA,TGTGCCAGCAGTTACGAAGGATGGAATTCACCCCTCCACTTT,CASSYEGWNSPLHF
TRBJ2-3,many,TRBV7-6,TRBD1,TGTGCCAGCAGCTCGGGACAGCTAATTTGGGCAGATACGCAGTATTTT,CASSSGQLIWADTQYF
TRBJ2-5,many,TRBV7-2,NA,TGTGCCAGCAGCTCCCAAGAGACCCAGTACTTC,CASSSQETQYF
TRBJ2-7,few,TRBV3-1,NA,TGTGCCAGCAGCCATTCGATTTGGTGGGACGCCACCTACGAGCAGTACTTC,CASSHSIWWDATYEQYF
TRBJ2-3,few,TRBV19,NA,TGTGCCAGTAGTATATTCGGCGGGACGAGCACAGATACGCAGTATTTT,CASSIFGGTSTDTQYF
TRBJ2-1,few,TRBV6-2/TRBV6-3,NA,TGTGCCAGCAGTCCCGAGCTAGCGCCAGTCTACAATGAGCAGTTCTTC,CASSPELAPVYNEQFF
TRBJ2-1,few,TRBV12-3/TRBV12-4,NA,TGTGCCAGCAGTCTGACAGCGTACAATGAGCAGTTCTTC,CASSLTAYNEQFF
TRBJ2-7,many,TRBV7-2,TRBD1,TGTGCCAGCAGCACAGGGGGATTCATGCAGTACTTC,CASSTGGFMQYF
TRBJ2-2,NA,TRBV6-2/TRBV6-3,TRBD2,TGTGCCAGCACCAGGACTAGCGGGAGGCTCACCGGGGAGCTGTTTTTT,CASTRTSGRLTGELFF
TRBJ2-1,NA,TRBV28,TRBD2,TGTGCCAGCAATCGACTAGCGGGAGAGGTTGAGCAGTTCTTC,CASNRLAGEVEQFF